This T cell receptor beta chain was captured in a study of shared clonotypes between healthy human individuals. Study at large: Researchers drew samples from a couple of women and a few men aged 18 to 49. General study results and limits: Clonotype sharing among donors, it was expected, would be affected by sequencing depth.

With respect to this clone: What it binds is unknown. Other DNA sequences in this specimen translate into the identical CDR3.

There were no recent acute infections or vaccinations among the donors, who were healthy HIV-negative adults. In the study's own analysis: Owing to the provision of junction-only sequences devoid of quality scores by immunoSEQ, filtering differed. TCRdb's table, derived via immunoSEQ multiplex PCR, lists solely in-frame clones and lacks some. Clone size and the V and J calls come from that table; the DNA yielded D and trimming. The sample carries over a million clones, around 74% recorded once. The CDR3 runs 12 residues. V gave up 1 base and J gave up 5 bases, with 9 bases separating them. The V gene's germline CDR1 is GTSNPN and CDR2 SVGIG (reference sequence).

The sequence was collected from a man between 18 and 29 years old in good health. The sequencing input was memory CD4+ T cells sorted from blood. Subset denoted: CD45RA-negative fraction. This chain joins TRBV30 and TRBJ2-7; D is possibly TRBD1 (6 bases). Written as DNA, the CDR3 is TGTGCCTGGAGTGAGACAGGTGACGAGCAGTACTTC. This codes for CAWSETGDEQYF.